The clone carrying this TCR beta chain was detected once. Its antigen is currently unknown. This entry comes from a study of blood T cells in healthy people across ages. For the second PCR, which ran for about 7 to 11 cycles, a sample-barcoded 5' primer and a J-beta primer mix were used. In TCRdb, the 5' RACE reads were re-called with MiXCR into one record per CDR3 protein. The sample has approximately 900,000 distinct CDR3 sequences; around 48% are singletons. There are 16 residues in the CDR3. Trimming removed 4 bases at V and 0 bases at J, with 12 bases between. Germline V lookup: CDR1 SGHNT, CDR2 YENEEA. Total RNA was extracted at no less than 6 micrograms per sample. Findings and caveats of the study: Higher diversity and more naive CD4+ cells were features of long-lived donors, compared to aged donors.

This receptor was taken from a young man in good health. The chain uses TRBV11-3 and TRBJ1-4, with D unclear. The sequenced material came from blood. The CDR3 loop is CASSSTGIATNEKLFF. The CDR3 bases are TGTGCCAGCAGCTCAACGGGGATTGCAACTAATGAAAAACTGTTTTTT.